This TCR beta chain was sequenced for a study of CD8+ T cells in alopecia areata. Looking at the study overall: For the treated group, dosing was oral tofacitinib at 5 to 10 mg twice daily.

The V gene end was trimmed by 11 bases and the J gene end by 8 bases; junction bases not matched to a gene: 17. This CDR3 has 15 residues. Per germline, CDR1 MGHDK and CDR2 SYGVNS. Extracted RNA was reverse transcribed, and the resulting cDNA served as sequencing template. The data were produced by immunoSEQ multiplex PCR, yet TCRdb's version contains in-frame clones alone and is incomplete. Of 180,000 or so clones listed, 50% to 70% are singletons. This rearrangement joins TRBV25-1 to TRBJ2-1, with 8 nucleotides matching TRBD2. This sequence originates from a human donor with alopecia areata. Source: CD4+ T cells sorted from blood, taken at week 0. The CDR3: CASEPGLGPVDEQFF. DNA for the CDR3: TGTGCCTCCGAACCGGGACTAGGTCCGGTCGATGAGCAGTTCTTC.